The 18 T cell receptor beta chains reported below all come from one sample, sequenced in a study of cytomegalovirus exposure and HLA in healthy donors. The PCR had 60 Vbeta and 13 Jbeta primers. Sequencing used immunoSEQ multiplex PCR; TCRdb keeps in-frame clones, though not all of them. The sample table sets out 120,000 to 150,000 clones. The source material was PBMCs. The receptors shown here come from a woman between 18 and 29 years old in good health and CMV-seronegative.

CDR3 protein: CASIGIIQGTVPGVGQYF. DNA of the CDR3: TGTGCCAGCATAGGGATTATCCAGGGAACAGTCCCCGGAGTTGGCCAGTACTTC. The chain has TRBV5-5 and TRBJ2-5, with D perhaps matching TRBD1 (5 bases). Trimming shortened V by 6 bases and J by 10 bases, and 34 bases separated the two germline ends. Per germline, CDR1 SGHKS and CDR2 YYEKEE (reference sequence). This CDR3 has 18 amino acids.

The rearrangement uses TRBV11-2 and TRBJ2-3; 9 bases are a match to TRBD2. This CDR3 is built from 15 residues. V dropped 5 bases and J dropped 0; count of bases not matched to a gene: 3. Germline assignment: CDR1 SGHAT and CDR2 FQNNGV. CDR3 sequence (DNA): TGTGCCAGCAGCCTCACTAGCGGGAGCACAGATACGCAGTATTTT. It translates to CASSLTSGSTDTQYF.

This sequence joins TRBV10-3 and TRBJ1-1; D is perhaps TRBD1 (6 bases). Trimming took 2 bases from V and 6 from J, leaving 13 bases between them. Germline lookup yields CDR1 ENHRY and CDR2 SYGVKD. CDR3 length: 14 amino acids. The DNA for the CDR3 is TGTGCCATCAGTGAGGGGCGGGGGCCCGCTGAAGCTTTCTTT. Translating gives CAISEGRGPAEAFF.

The chain joins TRBV2 to TRBJ2-1; 13 bases agree with TRBD2. The CDR3 runs 15 residues. J lost 8 bases, V lost 5 bases, and 6 bases had no gene match. Germline CDR1 reads SNHLY; CDR2 reads FYNNEI. In DNA form, the CDR3 reads TGTGCCAGCAGTAAACTAGCGGGAGGGGTCGATGAGCAGTTCTTC. Translating gives CASSKLAGGVDEQFF.

This chain joins TRBV7-8 and TRBJ1-1; 8 bases are shared with TRBD1. CDR3 size: 16 residues. Germline assignment: CDR1 SGHVS and CDR2 FQNEAQ. Trimming took 5 bases from V and 0 from J; bases not matched to a gene: 8. The CDR3 sequence is CASSLFRQGMNTEAFF. CDR3 bases: TGTGCCAGCAGCCTATTCCGACAGGGGATGAACACTGAAGCTTTCTTT.

The V and J genes are TRBV10-3 and TRBJ2-5; a weak D match, TRBD2 (5 bases). The J call may not be correct, given that the DNA end is closer to TRBJ2-7. The CDR3 length is 13 residues. Germline V gene sequence: CDR1 ENHRY, CDR2 SYGVKD. Here the CDR3 DNA reads TGTGCCATCAGTGGGGCCGGGGTTGGCGAGCAGTACTTC. Its protein product is CAISGAGVGEQYF.

The chain couples TRBV19 to TRBJ1-5; a weak D match, TRBD1 (6 bases). CDR1 and CDR2 from the germline V gene are LNHDA and SQIVND (reference sequence). There are 13 residues in the CDR3. Trimming pared 5 bases from V and 6 bases from J, leaving 11 bases between. The CDR3 DNA sequence: TGTGCCAGTAGTGGGACAATCGTTCAGCCCCAGCATTTT. It codes for CASSGTIVQPQHF.

CDR3 amino acids: CASSPQTTGGFSNQPQHF. The CDR3 nucleotides read TGTGCCAGCAGTCCTCAAACAACAGGGGGCTTTAGCAATCAGCCCCAGCATTTT. The chain links TRBV2 to TRBJ1-5, with 9 nucleotides matching TRBD1. The junction had 11 bases not matched to a gene; V was cut back by 5 bases and J by 0 bases. Germline-derived CDR1 and CDR2 are SNHLY and FYNNEI. The CDR3 is 18 amino acids.

This chain links TRBV9 with TRBJ1-2; D gene unclear. The CDR3 consists of 16 residues. Trimming cost V 4 bases and J 2 bases, with 18 bases left between them. Germline V gene sequence: CDR1 SGDLS, CDR2 YYNGEE. This CDR3 is CASSRPISGPNYGYTF. CDR3 DNA: TGTGCCAGCAGCCGCCCTATATCCGGTCCCAACTATGGCTACACCTTC.

The chain couples TRBV30 to TRBJ2-1; no clear D gene. The CDR3 is 12 residues long. Germline-derived CDR1 and CDR2 are GTSNPN and SVGIG (reference sequence). Trimming removed 1 base from V and 9 bases from J, with 10 bases in between. CDR3 in DNA: TGTGCCTGGAGTGGGTACTCCGGTGAGCAGTTCTTC. As protein: CAWSGYSGEQFF.

This chain connects TRBV5-1 to TRBJ2-2; 10 bases agree with TRBD2. In germline, CDR1 is SGHRS, CDR2 YFSETQ. The CDR3 sequence is 18 residues long. After removal of 0 bases from V and 7 bases from J, the junction contained 12 bases not matched to a gene. CDR3 DNA sequence: TGCGCCAGCAGCTTGGGCTTTCTAGCGGGAGACGTTGGCGGGGAGCTGTTTTTT. Translated, it gives CASSLGFLAGDVGGELFF.

The CDR3 nucleotides read TGTGCCAGCAGCTTAGACCTAGCGGGAGGGAGGGCCTACAATGAGCAGTTCTTC. It encodes CASSLDLAGGRAYNEQFF. This chain links TRBV11-2 with TRBJ2-1; TRBD2 matches at 12 bases. CDR3 length: 18 residues. Per the germline V gene, CDR1 is SGHAT and CDR2 is FQNNGV. V lost 0 bases, J lost 2 bases, and 5 bases stayed unmatched.

The chain uses TRBV19 and TRBJ2-7; 9 bases line up with TRBD1. The germline gives CDR1 LNHDA, CDR2 SQIVND (reference sequence). J was trimmed by 5 bases and V by 3 bases; bases with no gene match: 8. CDR3 size: 15 residues. For the CDR3, the DNA is TGTGCCAGTAGTATTCAAGGGACAGGGAGCCACGAGCAGTACTTC. Its protein is CASSIQGTGSHEQYF.

The chain links TRBV28 to TRBJ1-2; D is perhaps TRBD1 (5 bases). V dropped 6 bases and J dropped 4 bases, with 15 bases sitting between them. Germline CDR1 and CDR2: MDHEN and SYDVKM. The CDR3 has 14 residues. Written as DNA, the CDR3 is TGTGCCAGCAGCCCCGGGGGTAGCCTCTATGGCTACACCTTC. It codes for CASSPGGSLYGYTF.

The rearrangement joins TRBV7-3 to TRBJ2-3; 14 bases are a match to TRBD2. V dropped 6 bases and J dropped 5; count of bases not matched to a gene: 7. This CDR3 contains 16 residues. CDR1 and CDR2 from the germline V gene are SGHTA and FQGTGA. The CDR3 DNA sequence: TGTGCCAGCAGTTCAGGGACTAGCGGGAGAGAAGATACGCAGTATTTT. It translates to CASSSGTSGREDTQYF.

The CDR3 protein is CSVGLQANTEAFF. CDR3 nucleotides: TGCAGCGTAGGATTACAGGCAAACACTGAAGCTTTCTTT. The chain recombines TRBV29-1 with TRBJ1-1; the D gene is possibly TRBD1 (5 bases). The CDR3 has 13 amino acids. Trimming removed 6 bases from V and 2 bases from J, with 13 bases in between. Per germline, CDR1 SQVTM and CDR2 ANQGSEA.

The chain combines TRBV11-3 with TRBJ1-1; 7 positions agree with TRBD1. The germline gives CDR1 SGHNT, CDR2 YENEEA. Losses at the gene ends were 5 bases for V and 0 bases for J; bases not matched to a gene: 6. The CDR3 is made up of 15 amino acids. CDR3 DNA: TGTGCCAGCAGCCGCCGACAGGGCCTGAACACTGAAGCTTTCTTT. This translates into CASSRRQGLNTEAFF.

This chain joins TRBV9 and TRBJ2-7; 8 bases align to TRBD2. The germline V gene has CDR1 SGDLS and CDR2 YYNGEE. This CDR3 comprises 14 residues. Losses at the gene ends were 3 bases for V and 4 bases for J; bases not matched to a gene: 6. The CDR3 loop is CASSAGLDLYEQYF. The DNA of the CDR3 is TGTGCCAGCAGCGCGGGACTAGACCTATACGAGCAGTACTTC. The complete variable domain, with remaining parts taken from reference TRBV9 and TRBJ2-7, reads DSGVTQTPKHLITATGQRVTLRCSPRSGDLSVYWYQQSLDQGLQFLIQYYNGEERAKGNILERFSAQQFPDLHSELNLSSLELGDSALYFCASSAGLDLYEQYFGPGTRLTVT.